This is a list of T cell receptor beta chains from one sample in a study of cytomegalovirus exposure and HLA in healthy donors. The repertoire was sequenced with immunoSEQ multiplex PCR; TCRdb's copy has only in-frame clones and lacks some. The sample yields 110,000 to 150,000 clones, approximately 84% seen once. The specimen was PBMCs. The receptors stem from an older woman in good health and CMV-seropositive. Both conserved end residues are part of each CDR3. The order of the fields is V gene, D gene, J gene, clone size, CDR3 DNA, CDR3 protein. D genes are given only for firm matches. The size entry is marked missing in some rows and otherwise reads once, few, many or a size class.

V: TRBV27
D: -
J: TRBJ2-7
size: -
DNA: TGTGCCAGCAGTCTAGGGGCTTCCTACGAGCAGTACTTC
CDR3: CASSLGASYEQYF

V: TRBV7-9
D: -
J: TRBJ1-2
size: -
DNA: TGTGCCAGCAGCTCCGGACTGGTGGAGGGCTACACCTTC
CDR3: CASSSGLVEGYTF

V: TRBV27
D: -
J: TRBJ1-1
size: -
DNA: TGTGCCAGCAAAACGAGGGGGTCCGAAGCTTTCTTT
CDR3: CASKTRGSEAFF

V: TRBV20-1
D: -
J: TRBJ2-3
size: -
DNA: TGCAGTGCGTATACAGATACGCAGTATTTT
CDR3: CSAYTDTQYF

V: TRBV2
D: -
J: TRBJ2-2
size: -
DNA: TGTGCCAGCATCGGGCCCCGGGGCGGGGAGCTGTTTTTT
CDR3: CASIGPRGGELFF

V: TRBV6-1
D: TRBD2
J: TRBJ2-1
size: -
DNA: TGTGCCAGCAGTTTCGGGACTAGCGGGAGTAGCAGGGTCTTC
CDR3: CASSFGTSGSSRVF

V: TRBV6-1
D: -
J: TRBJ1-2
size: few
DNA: TGTGCCAGCAGTGAAGAAGGGGGTCCCGAATATGGCTACACCTTC
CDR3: CASSEEGGPEYGYTF

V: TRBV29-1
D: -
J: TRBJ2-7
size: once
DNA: TGCGGCGTTGCGGGTACCGAGCAGTACTTC
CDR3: CGVAGTEQYF

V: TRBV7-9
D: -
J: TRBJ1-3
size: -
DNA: TGTGCCAGCACCCCCCTGGGAGACTCTGGAAACACCATATATTTT
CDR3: CASTPLGDSGNTIYF

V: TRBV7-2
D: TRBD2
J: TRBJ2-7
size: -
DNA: TGTGCCAGCAGCTCCACTAGCGGGAGGGCGGCGTACGAGCAGTACTTC
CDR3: CASSSTSGRAAYEQYF

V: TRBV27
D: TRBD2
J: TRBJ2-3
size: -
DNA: TGTGCCAGCAGTGGATTAGCGGGAGACCCCACAGATACGCAGTATTTT
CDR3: CASSGLAGDPTDTQYF

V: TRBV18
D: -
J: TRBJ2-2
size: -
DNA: TGTGCCAGCTCACTGTTGGCGGCGGCCCCCGGCGGGGAGCTGTTTTTT
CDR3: CASSLLAAAPGGELFF

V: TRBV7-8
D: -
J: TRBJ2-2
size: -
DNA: TGTGCCAGCAGCCTGGAGTACAACACCGGGGAGCTGTTTTTT
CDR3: CASSLEYNTGELFF

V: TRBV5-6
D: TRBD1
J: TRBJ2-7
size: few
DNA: TGTGCCAGCACTGTGCAACAGGGGTCGAGACAGGGCGACTACGAGCAGTACTTC
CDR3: CASTVQQGSRQGDYEQYF

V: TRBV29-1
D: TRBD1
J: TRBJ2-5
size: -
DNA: TGCAGCGTTGAAGATCGGGACAGGGGGCAAGAGACCCAGTACTTC
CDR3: CSVEDRDRGQETQYF

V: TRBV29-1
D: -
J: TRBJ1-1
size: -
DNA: TGCAGCGCCTCGACAGGGAACACTGAAGCTTTCTTT
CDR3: CSASTGNTEAFF

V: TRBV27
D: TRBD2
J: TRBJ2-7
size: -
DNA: TGTGCCAGCAGTCCCCTCGGACTAGCGGGAGTTGACGAGCAGTACTTC
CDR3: CASSPLGLAGVDEQYF

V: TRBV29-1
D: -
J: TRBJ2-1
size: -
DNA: TGCAGCGTTGAACGACAGGGGATCTCTAGCGGGAACGAGCAGTTCTTC
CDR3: CSVERQGISSGNEQFF

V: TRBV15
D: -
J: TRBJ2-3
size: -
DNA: TGTGCCACCAGCAGAGATGGTGGACAGAGCACAGATACGCAGTATTTT
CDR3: CATSRDGGQSTDTQYF

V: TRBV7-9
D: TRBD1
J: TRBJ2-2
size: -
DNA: TGTGCCAGCAGCGCGAACAGGGGGAGACTTACCGGGGAGCTGTTTTTT
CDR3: CASSANRGRLTGELFF

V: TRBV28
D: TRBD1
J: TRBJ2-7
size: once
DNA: TGTGCCAGCAGTTTCAGGGGGCTGGAGCAGTACTTC
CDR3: CASSFRGLEQYF

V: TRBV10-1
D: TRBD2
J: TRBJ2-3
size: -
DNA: TGCGCCAGCAGCCTCGGACTAGCGGGAGCAGATACGCAGTATTTT
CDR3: CASSLGLAGADTQYF

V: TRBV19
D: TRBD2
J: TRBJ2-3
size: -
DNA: TGTGCCAGTAGTATGGGGACTAGCGGGGATACGCAGTATTTT
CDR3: CASSMGTSGDTQYF

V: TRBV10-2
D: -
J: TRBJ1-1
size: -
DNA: TGCGCCAGCAGTGAGTCTTCTAACGGGAACACTGAAGCTTTCTTT
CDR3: CASSESSNGNTEAFF

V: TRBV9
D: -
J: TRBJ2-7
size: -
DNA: TGTGCCAGCAGCGTAAACAGTGACTCCTACGAGCAGTACTTC
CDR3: CASSVNSDSYEQYF

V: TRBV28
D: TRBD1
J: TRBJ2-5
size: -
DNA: TGTGCCAGCAGTTTACGGGGACAGGGTCGAGAGACCCAGTACTTC
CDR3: CASSLRGQGRETQYF

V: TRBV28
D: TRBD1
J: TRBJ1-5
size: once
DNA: TGTGCCAGCAGTTTGGACAGGGGGGGGGAGCCCCAGCATTTT
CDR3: CASSLDRGGEPQHF

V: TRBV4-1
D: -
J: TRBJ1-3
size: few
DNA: TGCGCCAGCAGCCAAGTTGCTCCGAGCTCTGGAAACACCATATATTTT
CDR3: CASSQVAPSSGNTIYF

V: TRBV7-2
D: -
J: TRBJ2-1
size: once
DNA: TGTGCCAGCAGCTTGGCTAGCGTTTACAATGAGCAGTTCTTC
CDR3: CASSLASVYNEQFF